Below, 20 T cell receptor beta chains from the same sample are listed, as sequenced in a study of Graves' ophthalmopathy and Graves' hyperthyroidism. Amplification from RNA transcripts yielded the TCR beta CDR3 regions. HTBI primers served in a first-round RT-PCR, which a second-round multiplex PCR followed. Via MiXCR, TCRdb re-called the multiplex PCR reads, giving one row per CDR3 protein. The sample holds approximately 480,000 distinct CDR3 sequences; about 15% are singletons and the top ten take about a tenth. Sequencing was done on a sample of blood. The receptors shown here come from a woman between 25 and 40 years old with Graves' ophthalmopathy.

This clonotype was seen many times. The J gene is TRBJ2-7, the V gene TRBV12-3 or TRBV12-4; D gene ambiguous. The CDR3 runs 12 residues. V was shortened by 5 bases and J by 5 bases, with 10 bases between the two germline ends. CDR3 residues: CASSPKSNEQYF. Written as DNA, the CDR3 is TGTGCCAGCAGTCCAAAGAGCAACGAGCAGTACTTC.

The genes are TRBV6-4 and TRBJ2-2; unclear D gene. The ends were cut back, 4 bases at V and 6 bases at J, with 12 bases in the middle. In germline, CDR1 is MRHNA, CDR2 SNTAGT. The CDR3 loop spans 14 amino acids. CDR3 amino acids: CASSARQDAGELFF. CDR3 nucleotides: TGTGCCAGCAGTGCCCGGCAGGACGCCGGGGAGCTGTTTTTT.

Concerning this clonotype: This sequence may be a read error, since a much larger clone differs from it by one base. The chain joins TRBV6-1 to TRBJ1-1; D call uncertain. Germline V gives CDR1 MNHNS, CDR2 SASEGT. With 10 bases removed from V and 6 bases from J, the gap between germline ends came to 21 bases. The CDR3 sequence is 14 residues long. For the CDR3, the DNA is TGTGCCAACACAAACGGGAGGGCCCGGGCTGAAGCTTTCTTT. Protein: CANTNGRARAEAFF.

This clonotype was seen repeatedly, ten times or more. The V gene is TRBV24-1, the J gene TRBJ2-7; 7 bases map to TRBD1. V lost 4 bases to trimming and J lost 7 bases; unmatched junction nucleotides: 15. CDR1 and CDR2 from the germline V gene are KGHDR and SFDVKD. This CDR3 has 16 residues. CDR3 amino acids: CATSDQTTGSPLEQYF. The CDR3 coding sequence is TGTGCCACCAGTGACCAGACGACAGGGTCCCCCTTGGAGCAGTACTTC.

This clonotype was seen repeatedly, ten times or more. This chain's CDR3 is CASRNAAGLSSYNSPLHF. Here the CDR3 DNA reads TGTGCCAGCAGGAACGCGGCAGGCCTGAGCTCCTATAATTCACCCCTCCACTTT. The chain recombines TRBV27 with TRBJ1-6; D not certain. The CDR3 is made up of 18 amino acids. Germline CDR1 and CDR2: MNHEY and SMNVEV (reference sequence). V was pared by 6 bases and J by 0 bases, with 18 bases between.

The table lists this clonotype with many counts. The gene calls are TRBV29-1 and TRBJ1-1; 7 bases are a match to TRBD1. The germline V gene has CDR1 SQVTM and CDR2 ANQGSEA. The CDR3 is made up of 12 amino acids. Germline trimming cut 5 bases from V and 7 bases from J; bases unmatched to any gene: 7. CDR3 sequence reads: CSVTDTGVEAFF. CDR3 DNA sequence: TGCAGCGTTACCGATACAGGGGTTGAAGCTTTCTTT.

This clonotype was seen repeatedly, ten times or more. This chain connects TRBV2 to TRBJ1-1, with a weak D call TRBD1 (6 bases). Germline loops: CDR1 SNHLY, CDR2 FYNNEI. Deletions cut 4 bases from V and 6 bases from J, with 21 bases between. The length of the CDR3 is 16 residues. The CDR3: CASSVGGRVGNPEAFF. The DNA for the CDR3 is TGTGCCAGCAGTGTAGGGGGGCGGGTCGGCAACCCTGAAGCTTTCTTT.

The gene calls are TRBV6-2 or TRBV6-3 and TRBJ2-7; D call uncertain. Germline V lookup: CDR1 MNHEY, CDR2 SVGEGT. This CDR3 region has 11 residues. V shed 6 bases and J shed 3 bases, with 6 bases lying between them. The CDR3 loop reads CASSILYEQYF. The CDR3 DNA follows: TGTGCCAGCAGCATACTCTACGAGCAGTACTTC.

This chain connects TRBV29-1 to TRBJ2-2; 7 bases line up with TRBD1. From germline, CDR1 is SQVTM and CDR2 ANQGSEA. The CDR3 totals 12 residues. V shed 7 bases and J 8 bases; nucleotides not matched to a gene: 7. CDR3 region: CSATGQTGELFF. The CDR3 nucleotides are TGCAGCGCGACAGGGCAAACAGGGGAGCTGTTTTTT.

This clonotype has a handful of counts. This sequence joins TRBV5-1 and TRBJ1-3; maybe TRBD1 (5 bases). Between the trimmed V and J ends, which lost 7 bases and 2 bases, there was a span of 16 bases. This CDR3 is 15 amino acids long. Germline assignment: CDR1 SGHRS and CDR2 YFSETQ. CDR3 amino acids: CASAPRPGTGNTIYF. The CDR3 coding sequence is TGCGCCAGCGCTCCTCGCCCAGGGACTGGAAACACCATATATTTT.

The CDR3 loop reads CASSFPGSQAYF. The CDR3 bases are TGTGCCAGCAGCTTCCCGGGATCCCAGGCGTACTTC. The chain carries TRBV7-2 and TRBJ2-7, with D possibly TRBD2 on 5 matching bases. The CDR3 sequence is 12 residues long. Germline V gene lookup returns CDR1 SGHTA and CDR2 FQGNSA. V was shortened by 3 bases and J by 12 bases, with 15 bases between the two germline ends.

This clonotype was picked up many times. V and J are TRBV12-3 or TRBV12-4 and TRBJ1-5; D is undetermined. The CDR3 has 14 amino acids. The germline V and J ends were trimmed by 3 bases and 0 bases, with 6 bases remaining between them. CDR3 coding DNA: TGTGCCAGCAGTTTGGGTCATAGCAATCAGCCCCAGCATTTT. The encoded protein is CASSLGHSNQPQHF.

This clonotype was recorded many times. The V call is TRBV15, the J call TRBJ2-5; 9 positions agree with TRBD2. CDR3 length: 16 amino acids. CDR1 and CDR2 (germline): LNHNV, YYDKDF (reference sequence). V lost 1 base, J lost 0 bases, and 3 bases stayed unmatched. CDR3 amino acids: CATSRGGTSYQETQYF. Written as DNA, the CDR3 is TGTGCCACCAGCAGAGGCGGGACTAGCTACCAAGAGACCCAGTACTTC.

This clonotype occurred many times. The chain employs TRBV12-3 or TRBV12-4 and TRBJ2-6; possibly TRBD1 for D (6 bases). V lost 5 bases, J lost 3 bases, and 17 bases lay in between. This CDR3 region has 17 residues. The CDR3 nucleotides are TGTGCCAGCAGTATTTCTCACAGGGTTCGTGGGGCCAACGTCCTGACTTTC. Its translation is CASSISHRVRGANVLTF.

V usage is TRBV12-3 or TRBV12-4 and J usage is TRBJ2-7, with 14 bases fitting TRBD2. The junction had 8 bases not matched to a gene; V was cut back by 7 bases and J by 9 bases. The CDR3 length is 14 residues. CDR3 region: CASNPGTSGRGQYF. The CDR3 DNA sequence: TGTGCCAGCAACCCCGGGACTAGCGGGAGAGGGCAGTACTTC.

This clonotype was observed many times. V gene TRBV7-9 combines with J gene TRBJ1-1; D gene unclear. The CDR3 loop spans 13 amino acids. The germline CDR1 and CDR2 sequences are SEHNR and FQNEAQ (reference sequence). The V and J ends lost 8 bases and 3 bases respectively, with 13 bases between them. The CDR3 here is CASLGGPYTEAFF. CDR3 nucleotides: TGTGCCAGCCTAGGAGGACCATACACTGAAGCTTTCTTT.

This clonotype was picked up a small number of times. CDR3 in amino acids: CASSQEWLNTEAFF. In nucleotides, the CDR3 is TGCGCCAGCAGCCAAGAATGGTTAAACACTGAAGCTTTCTTT. The chain couples TRBV4-1 to TRBJ1-1; D is unclear. The germline gives CDR1 MGHRA, CDR2 YSYEKL. The CDR3 totals 14 residues. Trimming cost V 0 bases and J 2 bases, with 7 bases left between them.

This chain links TRBV18 with TRBJ1-1, with D possibly matching TRBD1 (6 bases). This CDR3 spans 14 amino acids. Trimming removed 0 bases from V and 8 bases from J, with 13 bases in between. Looked up from germline, CDR1 is KGHSH and CDR2 is LQKENI. CDR3 in amino acids: CASSPPFGGREAFF. CDR3 in DNA: TGTGCCAGCTCACCACCATTCGGGGGGCGAGAAGCTTTCTTT. The variable domain in full, completed from reference TRBV18 and TRBJ1-1, reads NAGVMQNPRHLVRRRGQEARLRCSPMKGHSHVYWYRQLPEEGLKFMVYLQKENIIDESGMPKERFSAEFPKEGPSILRIQQVVRGDSAAYFCASSPPFGGREAFFGQGTRLTVV.

This clonotype has ten or more counts. This rearrangement joins TRBV6-1 to TRBJ2-7; D gene unclear. V lost 3 bases to trimming and J lost 7 bases, with 10 bases between them. The CDR3 runs to 12 residues. Germline CDR1 reads MNHNS; CDR2 reads SASEGT. The CDR3 loop is CASSEAVWEQYF. For the CDR3, the DNA is TGTGCCAGCAGTGAGGCAGTCTGGGAGCAGTACTTC.

This clonotype has a handful of counts. This may be a read error: a much more frequent sequence differs by one nucleotide. Because the CDR3 is missing its conserved closing phenylalanine or tryptophan, this is likely a read error. This chain connects TRBV6-5 to TRBJ1-2, with unresolved D. Germline values: CDR1 MNHEY, CDR2 SVGAGI. The V and J ends lost 4 bases and 5 bases respectively, with 8 bases between them. The CDR3 covers 12 residues. As DNA, the CDR3 is TGTGCCAGCAGTTCCACGGTTTATGGCTACACCTAC. This translates into CASSSTVYGYTY.